This TCR beta chain was documented in a study of control samples from healthy donors and cancer patients. Per the germline V gene, CDR1 is ENHRY and CDR2 is SYGVKD. This CDR3 is 15 amino acids long. Between the trimmed V and J ends, which lost 5 bases and 0 bases, there was a span of 11 bases. TCRdb's table, derived via immunoSEQ multiplex PCR, lists solely in-frame clones and lacks some. Among about 31,000 clones listed, approximately 94% were seen once. The sample was blood. The TCR sequence derives from a man in his 60s in good health. V is TRBV10-3 and J is TRBJ1-3; D call uncertain. As DNA, the CDR3 is TGTGCCATCAGTCAACTTCAAACCTCTGGAAACACCATATATTTT. As protein: CAISQLQTSGNTIYF.